This T cell receptor beta chain was sequenced in a study of blood T cell repertoires in COVID-19. Study summary: Samples representing acute and convalescent COVID-19 were sourced from the United States, Italy and Spain. Sample material is recorded as cDNA or gDNA derived from T cells, B-cell-depleted T cells, or PBMCs.

As handled by the study authors: Counts of nucleated cells, estimated from reference gene primer amplification, were obtained. TCRdb keeps only in-frame clones here, not all; method: immunoSEQ multiplex PCR. The V and J calls and the clone size are those of that table, but D and trimming were determined from the DNA. The sample lists roughly 150,000 clones, roughly 90% occurring once. Germline CDR1 reads SEHNR; CDR2 reads FQNEAQ (reference sequence). The CDR3 is 14 amino acids. V shed 8 bases and J shed 7 bases, with 21 bases lying between them. The J gene is TRBJ2-7, the V gene TRBV7-9, with a tentative D call TRBD2 (5 bases). The sequence was collected from a man in his 60s with acute or convalescent COVID-19. The sample was peripheral blood. CDR3 DNA sequence: TGTGCCAGCGCCCAGTCGGCAAAACAGCGGGAGCAGTACTTC. Residues: CASAQSAKQREQYF.